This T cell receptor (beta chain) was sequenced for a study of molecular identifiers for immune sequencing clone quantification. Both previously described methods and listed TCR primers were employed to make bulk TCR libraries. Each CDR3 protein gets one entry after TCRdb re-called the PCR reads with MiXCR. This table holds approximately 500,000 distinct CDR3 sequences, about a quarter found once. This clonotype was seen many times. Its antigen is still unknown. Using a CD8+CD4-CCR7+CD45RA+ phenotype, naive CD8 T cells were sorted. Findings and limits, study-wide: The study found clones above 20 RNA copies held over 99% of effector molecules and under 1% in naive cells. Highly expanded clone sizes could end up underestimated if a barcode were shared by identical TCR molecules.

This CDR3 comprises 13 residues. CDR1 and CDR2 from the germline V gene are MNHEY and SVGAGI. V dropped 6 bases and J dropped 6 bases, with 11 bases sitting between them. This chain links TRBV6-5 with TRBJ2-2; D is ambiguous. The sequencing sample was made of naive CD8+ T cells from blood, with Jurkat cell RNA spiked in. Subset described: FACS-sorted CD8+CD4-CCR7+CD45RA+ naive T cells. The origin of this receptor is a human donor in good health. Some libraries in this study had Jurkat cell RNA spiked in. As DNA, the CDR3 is TGTGCCAGCAGCCCCCGGTCAGCCGGGGAGCTGTTTTTT. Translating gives CASSPRSAGELFF.